This T cell receptor beta chain appears in the sequencing data of a study of shared clonotypes between healthy human individuals. Study background: The donor pool was made up of two women and a few men aged 18 to 49. Each donor contributed plates that comprised three CD4 naive, three CD4 memory, two CD8 naive and one CD8 memory.

Germline CDR1 MDHEN, CDR2 SYDVKM. The V segment lost 8 bases and the J segment 4 bases; nucleotides outside the gene matches: 4. This CDR3 comprises 12 residues. Every subset had its genomic DNA shared out evenly among several immunoSEQ plates. The protocol was immunoSEQ multiplex PCR, while the TCRdb copy is restricted to in-frame clones and leaves out a portion. In the table there are about 2.3 million clones, approximately 90% of which are singletons. Partitioning of CD4+ cells yielded a CD45RA+ naive subset and a CD45RA-negative memory subset. This TCR derives from a man aged 18-30 years in good health. Some clones in this sample may be carry-over from other donors' samples. The chain carries TRBV28 and TRBJ1-2, with 7 bases lining up with TRBD1. Material for sequencing was naive CD4+ T cells from PBMCs. Subset denoted: CD45RA+ positively selected. DNA of the CDR3: TGTGCCAGCGCGGAGGGGGCCTATGGCTACACCTTC. Protein sequence: CASAEGAYGYTF.